The sequence of this TCR beta chain was determined in a study of blood T cell repertoires in COVID-19. Overall study context: Acute and convalescent COVID-19 specimens originated in the United States, Italy and Spain.

Sequencing used immunoSEQ multiplex PCR; TCRdb keeps in-frame clones, though not all of them. This sample carries more than 350,000 clones, around 89% of them seen once, and the ten largest clones take 1%. Individuals drawn from 20 to 25 US areas were roughly 18 to 95 years old. Cohorts were based on clinical histories the participants reported. The germline V and J ends were trimmed by 2 bases and 8 bases, with 33 bases remaining between them. Looked up from germline, CDR1 is MDHEN and CDR2 is SYDVKM. This CDR3 spans 20 amino acids. The chain uses TRBV28 and TRBJ1-2, with a tentative D call TRBD1 (6 bases). The specimen sequenced was PBMCs or T cells enriched from blood (not recorded which). The TCR sequence derives from a man aged 18 to 29 who had recovered from COVID-19. CDR3 in amino acids: CASSLETPGGGQPPYEGYTF. The DNA of the CDR3 is TGTGCCAGCAGTTTAGAAACCCCCGGGGGGGGGCAACCCCCCTATGAAGGCTACACCTTC.